This record covers a single TCR beta chain. Its cognate antigen is unknown. This CDR3 is built from 14 residues. V lost 5 bases and J lost 1; bases outside the gene matches: 5. The germline CDR1 and CDR2 sequences are SGDLS and YYNGEE. The sample is drawn from a study of T cell responses to AZD1222 COVID-19 vaccine. Study at large: Combined were second doses at about 4 or about 12 weeks.

Study-level results: An increase in Spike-specific TCR breadth and depth was observed after two AZD1222 doses. Regions 160-218 and 743-854 held dominance among vaccine-associated CD4 TCRs, which spanned spike.

The protocol was immunoSEQ multiplex PCR, while the TCRdb copy is restricted to in-frame clones and leaves out a portion. The sample includes around 120,000 clones, roughly 84% of them seen just once. Material: peripheral blood, obtained on day 0 of AZD1222 vaccination. The sequence was obtained from an adult in good health. The chain combines TRBV9 with TRBJ2-7; TRBD1 aligns across 8 bases. The chain's CDR3 is CASSSGQASYEQYF. The CDR3 DNA is TGTGCCAGCAGTTCGGGACAGGCATCCTACGAGCAGTACTTC.